This T cell receptor beta chain was profiled in a study of T cell repertoires in cytomegalovirus infection. Study-level background: CMV epitopes in the study were HLA-C-restricted (recently identified) and HLA-B-restricted (well studied). Public TCR beta signature analysis indicated the presence of both CMV infection and matching HLA type. Study-wide findings and caveats: Within the response measured ex vivo, HLA-C-restricted CMV-specific TCR beta clonotypes were dominant.

This clonotype was observed a few times. Its antigen is still unknown. TCRdb reanalysed the reads using MiXCR and keeps one entry per CDR3 protein. The sample contains roughly 180,000 distinct CDR3 sequences, roughly 21% of which appear only once. Losses at the gene ends were 5 bases for V and 5 bases for J; bases not matched to a gene: 10. The CDR3 length is 15 residues. Looked up from germline, CDR1 is SGHTA and CDR2 is FQGNSA. The chain recombines TRBV7-2 with TRBJ2-7; TRBD2 matches 9 bases. The material sequenced was CD8+ T cells from cultured PBMCs, taken from culture after CMV antigen stimulation. The sequence derives from a human donor in good health (CMV status not recorded). Some clones in this sample may be carry-over from other donors' samples. The DNA for the CDR3 is TGTGCCAGCAGCCGGGGACTAGCCTCCTTCGACGAGCAGTACTTC. Translated: CASSRGLASFDEQYF.